This T cell receptor delta chain was identified in a study of Vδ1+ human thymocytes. General study results and limits: Thymic TRG and TRD repertoires appeared highly polyclonal, with Gaussian CDR3 length distributions. Thymic delta-chain repertoires held 15% to 20% Vdelta2 sequences and few Vdelta3, despite high sort purity. Bulk repertoire data may be misinterpreted because of unexpected Vdelta2 sequences.

Thymocytes were sorted as CD3+ TCRVdelta1+ TCRVdelta2- after alphabeta T cell depletion. Vdelta1+ thymocyte sorts reached between roughly 98% and 99.6% purity. Turning to this clone: Its specificity is unknown.

Germline CDR1 reads GEAIGNYY; CDR2 reads EKD. V lost 3 bases and J lost 12, with 7 bases in between. CDR3 length equals 9 residues. The template was reverse-transcribed extracted RNA. Multiplex PCR used pooled V-gene forward primers and a constant-region reverse primer to amplify CDR3s. TCRdb processed the multiplex PCR reads again with the CATT caller. Of tens of thousands of delta-chain clones listed, around 16% are singletons. The rearrangement joins TRDV2 to TRDJ1; D is unresolved. The source of this sequence is a girl younger than two who had congenital heart surgery. The specimen was Vdelta1+ gamma-delta thymocytes from the thymus. Subset indicated: FACS-sorted CD3+ TCRalphabeta- TCRVdelta1+ TCRVdelta2- thymocytes. The DNA for the CDR3 is TGTGCCTGTGACCACAGCTTCATCTTT. Amino acids: CACDHSFIF.